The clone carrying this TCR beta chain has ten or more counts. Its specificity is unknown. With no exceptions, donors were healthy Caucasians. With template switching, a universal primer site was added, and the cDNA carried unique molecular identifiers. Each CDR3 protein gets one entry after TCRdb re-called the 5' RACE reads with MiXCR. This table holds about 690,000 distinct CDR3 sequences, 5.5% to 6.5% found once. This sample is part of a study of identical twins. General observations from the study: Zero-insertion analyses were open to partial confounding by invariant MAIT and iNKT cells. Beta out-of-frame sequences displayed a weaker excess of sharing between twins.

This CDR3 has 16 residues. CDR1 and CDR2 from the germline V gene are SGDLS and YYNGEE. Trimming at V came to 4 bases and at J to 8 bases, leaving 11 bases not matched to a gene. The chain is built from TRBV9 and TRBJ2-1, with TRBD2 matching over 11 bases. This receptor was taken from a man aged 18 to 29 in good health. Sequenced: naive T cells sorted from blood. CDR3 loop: CASSKTSGSRKDEQFF. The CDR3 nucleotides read TGTGCCAGCAGCAAAACTAGCGGGAGTCGGAAGGATGAGCAGTTCTTC.